Each of the 24 T cell receptor beta chains below was sequenced from the same sample in a study of T cell responses to AZD1222 COVID-19 vaccine. The data were produced by immunoSEQ multiplex PCR, yet TCRdb's version contains in-frame clones alone and is incomplete. Of tens of thousands of clones listed, approximately 87% are singletons. Sequenced material: peripheral blood, taken on day 0 of AZD1222 vaccination. The receptors stem from an adult in good health.

The CDR3 sequence: CASSSGTGNGYTF. The CDR3 nucleotides are TGTGCCAGCAGCTCCGGGACAGGGAATGGCTACACCTTC. The gene calls are TRBV7-6 and TRBJ1-2, with 9 bases matching TRBD1. V was clipped by 4 bases and J by 6 bases; unmatched bases: 3. The CDR3 has 13 amino acids. The V gene's germline CDR1 is SGHVS and CDR2 FNYEAQ. The variable domain in full, with the rest retrieved from reference TRBV7-6 and TRBJ1-2, is GAGVSQSPRYKVTKRGQDVALRCDPISGHVSLYWYRQALGQGPEFLTYFNYEAQQDKSGLPNDRFSAERPEGSISTLTIQRTEQRDSAMYRCASSSGTGNGYTFGSGTRLTVV.

The chain employs TRBV12-3 or TRBV12-4 and TRBJ2-5; no firm D call. This CDR3 has 12 amino acids. The ends were cut back, 8 bases at V and 1 base at J, with 8 bases in the middle. CDR3: CASGRFQETQYF. In nucleotides, the CDR3 is TGTGCCAGCGGCAGGTTCCAAGAGACCCAGTACTTC.

The V call is TRBV6-5, the J call TRBJ1-1; the match to TRBD1 covers 7 bases. Germline-derived CDR1 and CDR2 are MNHEY and SVGAGI. V was pared by 5 bases and J by 11 bases, with 17 bases of the junction left unmatched. This CDR3 has 15 amino acids. The CDR3 DNA reads TGTGCCAGCAGTCGGGACAGACCCGGGCTGAATGATGCTTTCTTT. This sequence encodes CASSRDRPGLNDAFF.

The V call is TRBV5-6, the J call TRBJ1-5; no clear D gene. V was clipped by 0 bases and J by 7 bases, with 5 bases between them. The V gene's germline CDR1 is SGHDT and CDR2 YYEEEE. The CDR3 sequence is 12 residues long. The CDR3, as DNA: TGTGCCAGCAGCTTGGGACACCAGCCCCAGCATTTT. It yields the protein CASSLGHQPQHF.

The chain combines TRBV7-2 with TRBJ1-1; the D is unclear. With 0 bases removed from V and 4 bases from J, the gap between germline ends came to 12 bases. The CDR3 has 15 amino acids. CDR1 SGHTA and CDR2 FQGNSA come from the germline V gene. The CDR3 DNA reads TGTGCCAGCAGCTTAGCTCCGAGCTTAGGCACTGAAGCTTTCTTT. Amino acid sequence: CASSLAPSLGTEAFF.

This clone showed up just once. This rearrangement joins TRBV7-9 to TRBJ2-7; 7 bases are shared with TRBD1. The CDR3 is 12 residues long. The V gene end was trimmed by 9 bases and the J gene end by 6 bases; junction bases not matched to a gene: 8. The germline gives CDR1 SEHNR, CDR2 FQNEAQ (reference sequence). CDR3 DNA: TGTGCCAGTACCCCAGGGGGAACCGAGCAGTACTTC. The encoded protein is CASTPGGTEQYF.

The rearrangement joins TRBV30 to TRBJ1-3; D unresolved. The V end was cut by 3 bases, the J end by 6 bases, with 9 bases between. Germline V gene data show CDR1 as GTSNPN and CDR2 as SVGIG (reference sequence). This CDR3 is built from 12 residues. The CDR3 reads CAWRFQSNTIYF. CDR3 bases: TGTGCCTGGAGATTCCAGTCAAACACCATATATTTT.

The V gene is TRBV28, the J gene TRBJ2-7; D is unresolved. Germline V gene lookup returns CDR1 MDHEN and CDR2 SYDVKM. Trimming pared 6 bases from V and 2 bases from J, leaving 17 bases between. The CDR3 loop spans 15 amino acids. The DNA of the CDR3 is TGTGCCAGCAGCCCCTCCACACCGGAAGCCTACGAGCAGTACTTC. This encodes CASSPSTPEAYEQYF.

The rearrangement joins TRBV19 to TRBJ1-3, with D uncertain. Germline CDR1 LNHDA, CDR2 SQIVND (reference sequence). Trimming cost V 5 bases and J 3 bases, with 14 bases left between them. The CDR3 runs 15 residues. The CDR3 here is CASSRRDGFGNTIYF. CDR3 nucleotide sequence: TGTGCCAGTAGTCGTCGAGATGGATTTGGAAACACCATATATTTT.

The V call is TRBV5-8, the J call TRBJ1-2; the match to TRBD1 covers 7 bases. Trimming took 3 bases from V and 0 from J; bases not matched to a gene: 5. The CDR3 is made up of 15 amino acids. CDR1 and CDR2 (germline): SGHTS, YDEGEE. The CDR3 protein is CASSSGQSANYGYTF. The CDR3 DNA sequence: TGTGCCAGCAGCTCGGGACAGAGCGCTAACTATGGCTACACCTTC.

The chain uses TRBV27 and TRBJ2-1, with a weak D call TRBD1 (5 bases). The CDR3 covers 14 residues. Trimming pared 2 bases from V and 7 bases from J, leaving 12 bases between. Germline CDR1 is MNHEY and CDR2 is SMNVEV (reference sequence). The CDR3, as DNA: TGTGCCAGCAGTTTAGGCCAGGGTGTGAATGAGCAGTTCTTC. Translating it yields CASSLGQGVNEQFF.

V gene TRBV27 combines with J gene TRBJ2-3; D gene uncertain. This CDR3 region has 13 residues. Trimming left V 3 bases short and J 2 bases short, with 6 bases between. The V gene's germline CDR1 is MNHEY and CDR2 SMNVEV (reference sequence). CDR3 sequence (DNA): TGTGCCAGCAGTTTTTTGGACACAGATACGCAGTATTTT. Translating it yields CASSFLDTDTQYF.

The V gene is TRBV10-3, the J gene TRBJ1-1; no firm D call. Germline lookup yields CDR1 ENHRY and CDR2 SYGVKD. Trimming took 0 bases from V and 5 from J, leaving 10 bases between them. This CDR3 is 14 amino acids long. In DNA, the CDR3 is TGTGCCATCAGTGAGTCCGAGGTCCAGACTGAAGCTTTCTTT. This translates into CAISESEVQTEAFF.

This clone has just a few counts. This chain connects TRBV14 to TRBJ2-2; 8 nucleotides agree with TRBD2. The CDR3 spans 15 residues. Germline V lookup: CDR1 SGHDN, CDR2 FVKESK. J lost 6 bases, V lost 1 base, and 4 bases had no gene match. CDR3 nucleotide sequence: TGTGCCAGCAGCCAAGTCACGGGAGGGGCCGGGGAGCTGTTTTTT. This sequence encodes CASSQVTGGAGELFF.

The genes are TRBV4-2 and TRBJ2-2; 9 bases fit TRBD2. Germline loops: CDR1 LGHNA, CDR2 YNFKEQ. The length of the CDR3 is 18 residues. The V segment lost 1 base and the J segment 1 base; nucleotides outside the gene matches: 7. CDR3 DNA: TGTGCCAGCAGCCAAGGGGCTAGCGGGGCCGGGAACACCGGGGAGCTGTTTTTT. This encodes CASSQGASGAGNTGELFF.

V is TRBV19 and J is TRBJ1-2, with TRBD1 matching over 8 bases. The CDR3 extends over 14 amino acids. V trimming: 9 bases; J trimming: 4 bases; junction bases outside the gene matches: 10. Germline CDR1 reads LNHDA; CDR2 reads SQIVND (reference sequence). The CDR3 nucleotides read TGTGCCAGCAAAGAGCAGGGGGCGGGCTATGGCTACACCTTC. As protein: CASKEQGAGYGYTF.

CDR3: CASSTTSGGASTDTQYF. For the CDR3, the DNA is TGTGCCAGTAGTACGACTAGCGGGGGGGCGAGCACAGATACGCAGTATTTT. The rearrangement joins TRBV19 to TRBJ2-3; 14 bases are shared with TRBD2. This CDR3 region has 17 residues. The junction had 3 bases not matched to a gene; V was cut back by 4 bases and J by 0 bases. From germline, CDR1 is LNHDA and CDR2 SQIVND (reference sequence).

The chain employs TRBV28 and TRBJ2-1, with a possible D match to TRBD1 (5 bases). V dropped 6 bases and J dropped 5 bases, with 11 bases sitting between them. The CDR3 is 13 residues long. Germline V gives CDR1 MDHEN, CDR2 SYDVKM. The CDR3 spells CASRAGFNNEQFF. The CDR3 nucleotides are TGTGCCAGCAGGGCAGGGTTCAACAATGAGCAGTTCTTC. Full variable domain (outside the CDR3, taken from reference TRBV28 and TRBJ2-1): DVKVTQSSRYLVKRTGEKVFLECVQDMDHENMFWYRQDPGLGLRLIYFSYDVKMKEKGDIPEGYSVSREKKERFSLILESASTNQTSMYLCASRAGFNNEQFFGPGTRLTVL.

The chain employs TRBV20-1 and TRBJ1-5; 7 positions agree with TRBD1. Germline V CDR1 and CDR2: DFQATT, SNEGSKA (reference sequence). This CDR3 spans 14 amino acids. V shed 3 bases and J 5 bases; nucleotides not matched to a gene: 7. DNA of the CDR3: TGCAGTGCTAGTTCCAGGGGGATTGATCAGCCCCAGCATTTT. Protein product: CSASSRGIDQPQHF.

The chain couples TRBV21-1 to TRBJ1-4; the DNA was not used to check the table's D call, TRBD1. TRBV21-1 is given as a pseudogene. The CDR3 loop spans 15 amino acids. CDR3 coding DNA: TGTGCCAGCAGCGGGAGGACAGGTGAAGGAGAAAAACTGTTTTTT. It encodes CASSGRTGEGEKLFF.

A single count supports this clone. This chain uses TRBV24-1 with TRBJ1-2; tentatively, D is TRBD1 (5 bases). Trimming took 3 bases from V and 4 from J, leaving 8 bases between them. The germline gives CDR1 KGHDR, CDR2 SFDVKD. CDR3 length: 13 residues. CDR3 amino acids: CATSDPTVYGYTF. CDR3 in DNA: TGTGCCACCAGTGATCCGACAGTCTATGGCTACACCTTC.

J is TRBJ2-5 and V is TRBV27; D remains ambiguous. V shed 3 bases and J shed 5 bases, with 10 bases lying between them. The germline CDR1 and CDR2 sequences are MNHEY and SMNVEV (reference sequence). This CDR3 has 13 residues. Here the CDR3 DNA reads TGTGCCAGCAGTTTGGTAGTGTCGGAGACCCAGTACTTC. Its protein is CASSLVVSETQYF.

This clone was seen once. The chain joins TRBV3-1 (or the pseudogene TRBV3-2) to TRBJ1-1; TRBD1 aligns across 7 bases. V trimming: 5 bases; J trimming: 5 bases; junction bases outside the gene matches: 5. This CDR3 spans 13 amino acids. Germline loops: CDR1 LGHDT, CDR2 YNNKEL (reference sequence). As DNA, the CDR3 is TGTGCCAGCAGCTCTCACAGGGGTACTGAAGCTTTCTTT. Protein product: CASSSHRGTEAFF.

The rearrangement uses TRBV27 and TRBJ2-2; no definite D call. The CDR3 runs 13 residues. Trimming shortened V by 6 bases and J by 1 base, and 6 bases separated the two germline ends. Germline-derived CDR1 and CDR2 are MNHEY and SMNVEV (reference sequence). The CDR3 bases are TGTGCCAGCAGGCTAGGGAACACCGGGGAGCTGTTTTTT. This translates into CASRLGNTGELFF.